This entry features one TCR beta chain sequence. Assay used: immunoSEQ multiplex PCR; TCRdb lists only in-frame clones, some missing. The table lists roughly 1,500,000 clones, around 98% of them singletons, with less than 0.55% in the top ten. There are 16 residues in the CDR3. CDR1 is MDHEN and CDR2 is SYDVKM in the germline V gene. The V segment lost 5 bases and the J segment 4 bases; nucleotides outside the gene matches: 7. The sample originates from a study of shared clonotypes between healthy human individuals. At the level of the study: CD4 naive cells filled three plates per donor, CD4 memory three, CD8 naive two and CD8 memory one.

The donors were adults (healthy and HIV-negative) with no recent acute infections or vaccinations. The split of CD4+ cells yielded CD45RA+ naive and CD45RA-negative memory subsets. This sequence was found in a man in his thirties or forties in good health. The chain links TRBV28 to TRBJ2-1, with 11 bases matching TRBD1. Specimen: naive CD4+ T cells sorted from blood. Subset here: CD45RA+ positively selected. CDR3 sequence reads: CASSLPGQGGYNEQFF. CDR3 DNA sequence: TGTGCCAGCAGTCTTCCGGGACAGGGGGGATACAATGAGCAGTTCTTC.